This T cell receptor beta chain was observed in a study of CD8 T cells in ankylosing spondylitis. General study points: Disease-associated clonotypes exhibited CD8+ identity and were relatively infrequent in peripheral blood. Some of these motif variants have turned up before, in reports on reactive arthritis synovial fluid and blood. Disease-linked clones reportedly showed significant enrichment in matched ankylosing spondylitis synovial fluid.

This clonotype was seen many times. Its target is unknown. TCR beta libraries were made by quantitative 5'-RACE with molecular barcodes. TCRdb re-derived calls from the 5' RACE reads in MiXCR, one entry per CDR3 protein. The profile shows more than 150,000 distinct CDR3 sequences, 10% to 15% of them singletons. Trimming cost V 7 bases and J 8 bases, with 20 bases left between them. CDR1 and CDR2 from the germline V gene are MNHEY and SVGEGT. The CDR3 is 14 amino acids. J is TRBJ1-2 and V is TRBV6-2 or TRBV6-3, with D possibly matching TRBD1 (5 bases). The clonotype originates from a female donor with ankylosing spondylitis or in good health (not recorded which). The sequencing input was blood, either unsorted or a sorted T cell fraction (not recorded which). The CDR3 reads CASTPRTGTGGYTF. CDR3 nucleotides: TGTGCCAGCACCCCAAGGACCGGGACGGGAGGCTACACCTTC.